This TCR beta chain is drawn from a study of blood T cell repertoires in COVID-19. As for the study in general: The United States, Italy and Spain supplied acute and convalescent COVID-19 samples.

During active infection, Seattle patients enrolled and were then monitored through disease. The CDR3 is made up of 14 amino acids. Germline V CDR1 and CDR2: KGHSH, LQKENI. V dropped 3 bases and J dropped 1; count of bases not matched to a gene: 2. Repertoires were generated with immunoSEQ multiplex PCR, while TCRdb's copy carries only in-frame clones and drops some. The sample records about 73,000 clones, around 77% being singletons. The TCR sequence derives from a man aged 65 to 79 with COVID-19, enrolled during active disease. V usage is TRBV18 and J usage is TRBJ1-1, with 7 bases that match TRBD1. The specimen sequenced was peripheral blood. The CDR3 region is CASSPGTANTEAFF. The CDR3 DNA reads TGTGCCAGCTCACCCGGGACAGCGAACACTGAAGCTTTCTTT.